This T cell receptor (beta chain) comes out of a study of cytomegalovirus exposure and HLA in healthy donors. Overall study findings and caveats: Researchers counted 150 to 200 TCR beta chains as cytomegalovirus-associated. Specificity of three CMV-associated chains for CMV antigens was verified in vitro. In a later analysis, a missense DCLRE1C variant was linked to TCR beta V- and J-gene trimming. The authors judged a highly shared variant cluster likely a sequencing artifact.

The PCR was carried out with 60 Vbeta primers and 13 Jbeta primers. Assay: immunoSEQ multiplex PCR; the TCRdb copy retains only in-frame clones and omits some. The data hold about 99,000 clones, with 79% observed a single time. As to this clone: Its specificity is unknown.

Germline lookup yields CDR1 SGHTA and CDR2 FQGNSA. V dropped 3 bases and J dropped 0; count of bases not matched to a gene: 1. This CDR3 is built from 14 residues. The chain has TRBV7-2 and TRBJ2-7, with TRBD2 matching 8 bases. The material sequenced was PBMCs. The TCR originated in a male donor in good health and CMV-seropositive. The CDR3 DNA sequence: TGTGCCAGCAGCTTCGGGGGGGCCTCCTACGAGCAGTACTTC. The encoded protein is CASSFGGASYEQYF.